The 30 T cell receptor beta chains below all came from one sample that was sequenced in a study of blood T cell repertoires in COVID-19 (dated by TCRdb to the early 2020s). Receptor amplification or capture employed the immunoSEQ multiplex PCR assay. TCRdb re-hosts the immuneACCESS table, in-frame sequences only. Its copies lack some clones; in the studies checked, an unresolved V gene accounts for under half of them, and the cause for the rest is not known. This sample lists a few hundred thousand clones; about 80% were detected once. The ten top clones hold more than 3% of the sample. What was sequenced was PBMCs or T cells enriched from blood (not recorded which). The receptors derive from a man over 45 who had recovered from COVID-19.

This clone has just a few counts. The rearrangement joins TRBV21-1 to TRBJ2-1; the table's D gene call, TRBD1, was not cross checked with the DNA. TRBV21-1 is a pseudogene segment. The CDR3 spans 17 residues. CDR3 sequence reads: CASSKGWAGQSYHEQFF. CDR3 nucleotide sequence: TGTGCCAGCAGCAAAGGATGGGCGGGACAGTCTTATCATGAGCAGTTCTTC.

The genes are TRBV27 and TRBJ2-7, with 7 bases matching TRBD1. In germline, CDR1 is MNHEY, CDR2 SMNVEV (reference sequence). V lost 5 bases and J lost 4; bases outside the gene matches: 11. The CDR3 is made up of 15 amino acids. In nucleotides, the CDR3 is TGTGCCAGCAGTGCCACGACAGGGTCTGGGTACGAGCAGTACTTC. This sequence encodes CASSATTGSGYEQYF.

The rearrangement uses TRBV30 and TRBJ1-5, with D uncertain. The CDR3 totals 15 residues. Between the trimmed V and J ends, which lost 3 bases and 3 bases, there was a span of 15 bases. Per the germline V gene, CDR1 is GTSNPN and CDR2 is SVGIG (reference sequence). The DNA of the CDR3 is TGTGCCTGGAGCGTCGCGCGTTCCTTCAATCAGCCCCAGCATTTT. Amino acids: CAWSVARSFNQPQHF.

V is TRBV6-6 and J is TRBJ2-3, with D perhaps TRBD1 (6 bases). The CDR3 has 15 amino acids. Germline values: CDR1 MNHNY, CDR2 SVGAGI (reference sequence). Trimming cost V 4 bases and J 3 bases, with 14 bases left between them. The CDR3 DNA sequence: TGTGCCAGCAGTTTTGACAGGCAGGGAACAGATACGCAGTATTTT. Protein sequence: CASSFDRQGTDTQYF.

This clone was recorded a few times. The chain combines TRBV12-3 or TRBV12-4 with TRBJ1-6; D is unclear. This CDR3 region has 12 residues. V was clipped by 1 base and J by 11 bases, with 6 bases between them. The chain's CDR3 is CASSLERPPLHF. The CDR3 DNA sequence: TGTGCCAGCAGTTTAGAGCGGCCACCCCTCCACTTT.

This rearrangement joins TRBV7-2 to TRBJ2-7; D may be TRBD1 (6 bases). The germline V gene has CDR1 SGHTA and CDR2 FQGNSA. Between the trimmed V and J ends, which lost 4 bases and 0 bases, there was a span of 10 bases. This CDR3 region has 14 residues. CDR3 sequence (DNA): TGTGCCAGCAGCTCCCGCAGGGGCTCCTACGAGCAGTACTTC. Its protein product is CASSSRRGSYEQYF.

This clone was detected only a few times. This chain connects TRBV30 to TRBJ1-3; D not resolved. The germline V gene encodes CDR1 GTSNPN and CDR2 SVGIG (reference sequence). Trimming removed 0 bases from V and 2 bases from J, with 8 bases in between. The CDR3 has 14 residues. CDR3 residues: CAWSVERAGNTIYF. CDR3 sequence (DNA): TGTGCCTGGAGTGTCGAGAGGGCTGGAAACACCATATATTTT.

This clone was seen once. The chain recombines TRBV28 with TRBJ1-1, with D tentatively TRBD1 (6 bases). Between the trimmed V and J ends, which lost 7 bases and 5 bases, there was a span of 17 bases. The CDR3 covers 14 residues. Germline-derived CDR1 and CDR2 are MDHEN and SYDVKM. The CDR3 nucleotides are TGTGCCAGCATCTCGCCCGGTACAGGGACTGAAGCTTTCTTT. Translating gives CASISPGTGTEAFF.

In this sample, this clone turned up a few times. The CDR3 bases are TGTGCCAGCTCACCAGAGGAGATAGAAGGCTACGAGCAGTACTTC. As protein: CASSPEEIEGYEQYF. V gene TRBV18 combines with J gene TRBJ2-7; D not resolved. The CDR3 is 15 residues long. Trimming pared 2 bases from V and 3 bases from J, leaving 14 bases between. Per germline, CDR1 KGHSH and CDR2 LQKENI.

The genes are TRBV5-1 and TRBJ2-5; 10 nucleotides agree with TRBD1. CDR3 length: 15 amino acids. The V and J ends lost 3 bases and 5 bases, in that order; junction bases with no gene match: 7. Germline values: CDR1 SGHRS, CDR2 YFSETQ. This CDR3 reads CASSSTGTGAETQYF. The DNA for the CDR3 is TGCGCCAGCAGCTCCACCGGGACAGGGGCCGAGACCCAGTACTTC. The full variable domain, completed using reference TRBV5-1 and TRBJ2-5, is KAGVTQTPRYLIKTRGQQVTLSCSPISGHRSVSWYQQTPGQGLQFLFEYFSETQRNKGNFPGRFSGRQFSNSRSEMNVSTLELGDSALYLCASSSTGTGAETQYFGPGTRLLVL.

The chain employs TRBV28 and TRBJ2-7; D is possibly TRBD2 (5 bases). This CDR3 is 13 amino acids long. Trimming stripped 6 bases from V and 2 bases from J, with 11 bases between. Germline CDR1 and CDR2: MDHEN and SYDVKM. DNA for the CDR3: TGTGCCAGCAGAAAACTAGTCCCCTACGAGCAGTACTTC. Protein product: CASRKLVPYEQYF.

The V call is TRBV5-4, the J call TRBJ2-1, with 7 bases identical to TRBD2. V was clipped by 4 bases and J by 0 bases; unmatched bases: 16. Germline CDR1 SGHNT, CDR2 YYREEE (reference sequence). There are 19 residues in the CDR3. The CDR3 reads CASSINKLALQSSYNEQFF. DNA of the CDR3: TGTGCCAGCAGCATCAACAAACTAGCGCTCCAAAGCTCCTACAATGAGCAGTTCTTC.

This chain connects TRBV7-2 to TRBJ2-1; weak D call: TRBD2 (5 bases). The CDR3 is 16 amino acids. V lost 1 base to trimming and J lost 0 bases, with 10 bases between them. Germline loops: CDR1 SGHTA, CDR2 FQGNSA. CDR3 nucleotides: TGTGCCAGCAGCTTAGATCCTAGCCCCTCCTACAATGAGCAGTTCTTC. Translating it yields CASSLDPSPSYNEQFF.

This chain uses TRBV28 with TRBJ2-1; TRBD2 agrees at 10 bases. The CDR3 spans 16 residues. J was trimmed by 4 bases and V by 7 bases; bases with no gene match: 10. Germline CDR1 reads MDHEN; CDR2 reads SYDVKM. The CDR3 sequence: CASTVVSGRAYNEQFF. The CDR3 bases are TGTGCCAGCACCGTCGTAAGCGGGAGGGCTTACAATGAGCAGTTCTTC.

This rearrangement joins TRBV19 to TRBJ2-3; 12 bases align to TRBD1. Germline V lookup: CDR1 LNHDA, CDR2 SQIVND (reference sequence). The CDR3 consists of 15 residues. Losses at the gene ends were 5 bases for V and 3 bases for J; bases not matched to a gene: 3. Here the CDR3 reads CASSGTGGLTDTQYF. The CDR3 bases are TGTGCCAGTAGTGGGACAGGGGGCTTAACAGATACGCAGTATTTT.

This clone is a singleton in its sample. The chain joins TRBV7-8 to TRBJ2-1; possible D gene TRBD1, 8 bases. This CDR3 region has 14 residues. The germline V gene has CDR1 SGHVS and CDR2 FQNEAQ. Deletions cut 5 bases from V and 9 bases from J, with 17 bases between. DNA for the CDR3: TGTGCCAGCAGCAACGGACAGGGAGGGAGTGAGCAGTTCTTC. Translated, it gives CASSNGQGGSEQFF.

The rearrangement links TRBV5-1 to TRBJ1-6; TRBD1 aligns across 7 bases. CDR3 length: 14 residues. The V and J ends lost 7 bases and 4 bases, in that order; junction bases with no gene match: 5. The germline V gene encodes CDR1 SGHRS and CDR2 YFSETQ. CDR3 nucleotide sequence: TGCGCCAGCGCCCGGGACAGTTATAATTCACCCCTCCACTTT. Its protein product is CASARDSYNSPLHF.

The V call is TRBV11-2, the J call TRBJ1-2; no clear D. The CDR3 runs 15 residues. Germline values: CDR1 SGHAT, CDR2 FQNNGV. Trimming left V 1 base short and J 1 base short, with 10 bases between. The CDR3 here is CASSLAPSVNYGYTF. CDR3 DNA sequence: TGTGCCAGCAGCTTAGCTCCTTCAGTTAACTATGGCTACACCTTC. Full variable domain (remainder filled in from reference TRBV11-2 and TRBJ1-2): EAGVAQSPRYKIIEKRQSVAFWCNPISGHATLYWYQQILGQGPKLLIQFQNNGVVDDSQLPKDRFSAERLKGVDSTLKIQPAKLEDSAVYLCASSLAPSVNYGYTFGSGTRLTVV.

Within the sample, this clone is medium-sized (0.01 to 0.1%). The chain combines TRBV19 with TRBJ2-6, with 7 bases fitting TRBD1. Trimming took 3 bases from V and 2 from J; bases not matched to a gene: 4. CDR1 and CDR2 from the germline V gene are LNHDA and SQIVND (reference sequence). The CDR3 loop spans 16 amino acids. CDR3 DNA: TGTGCCAGTAGTATTATACAGGGGACTGGGGCCAACGTCCTGACTTTC. It specifies CASSIIQGTGANVLTF.

This chain joins TRBV4-3 and TRBJ1-1, with D unclear. V lost 2 bases to trimming and J lost 1 base, with 14 bases between them. CDR3 length equals 16 residues. Germline loops: CDR1 LGHNA, CDR2 YSLEER. In DNA form, the CDR3 reads TGCGCCAGCAGCCAACGGTGGCGTGGGCAGAACACTGAAGCTTTCTTT. It is translated as CASSQRWRGQNTEAFF.

The chain recombines TRBV3-1 (or the pseudogene TRBV3-2) with TRBJ1-2, with no clear D. Deletions cut 8 bases from V and 7 bases from J, with 11 bases between. The V gene's germline CDR1 is LGHDT and CDR2 YNNKEL (reference sequence). The CDR3 has 11 amino acids. The CDR3 sequence is CASRPAGGYTF. For the CDR3, the DNA is TGTGCCAGCCGGCCTGCAGGTGGCTACACCTTC.

In its sample, this clone was seen a few times. The gene calls are TRBV7-6 and TRBJ2-7; TRBD1 is a possible D gene (5 bases). The V end was cut by 2 bases, the J end by 1 base, with 15 bases between. Per the germline V gene, CDR1 is SGHVS and CDR2 is FNYEAQ. This CDR3 has 16 residues. The CDR3 sequence: CASSLYGAEASYEQYF. The CDR3 coding sequence is TGTGCCAGCAGCTTATATGGGGCAGAGGCGTCCTACGAGCAGTACTTC.

This clone was seen just once. This chain uses TRBV28 with TRBJ2-2; 9 bases match TRBD2. This CDR3 region has 14 residues. Looked up from germline, CDR1 is MDHEN and CDR2 is SYDVKM. Trimming at V came to 10 bases and at J to 5 bases, leaving 8 bases not matched to a gene. CDR3 coding DNA: TGTGCCACCGGAGCGGGAGGTTGGACCGGGGAGCTGTTTTTT. It encodes CATGAGGWTGELFF. The variable domain in full, with the rest retrieved from reference TRBV28 and TRBJ2-2, is DVKVTQSSRYLVKRTGEKVFLECVQDMDHENMFWYRQDPGLGLRLIYFSYDVKMKEKGDIPEGYSVSREKKERFSLILESASTNQTSMYLCATGAGGWTGELFFGEGSRLTVL.

A single count supports this clone. The chain employs TRBV18 and TRBJ2-3; D gene ambiguous. V was shortened by 1 base and J by 1 base, with 9 bases between the two germline ends. CDR3 length equals 15 residues. The germline V gene has CDR1 KGHSH and CDR2 LQKENI. The CDR3 sequence: CASSPLIGGTDTQYF. In nucleotides, the CDR3 is TGTGCCAGCTCACCACTGATAGGAGGCACAGATACGCAGTATTTT.

The rearrangement joins TRBV7-9 to TRBJ2-3; D is unclear. Per germline, CDR1 SEHNR and CDR2 FQNEAQ (reference sequence). This CDR3 spans 14 amino acids. Trimming stripped 1 base from V and 4 bases from J, with 9 bases between. CDR3 protein: CASSLDSYSDTQYF. The CDR3 DNA reads as TGTGCCAGCAGCTTAGACAGCTACTCAGATACGCAGTATTTT.

This chain joins TRBV5-1 and TRBJ2-2; 8 nucleotides align to TRBD2. The CDR3 consists of 14 residues. In germline, CDR1 is SGHRS, CDR2 YFSETQ. Trimming at V came to 5 bases and at J to 8 bases, leaving 8 bases not matched to a gene. The CDR3 protein is CASRLQGTRGELFF. CDR3 nucleotides: TGCGCCAGCAGACTGCAAGGGACTAGAGGGGAGCTGTTTTTT.

The chain links TRBV6-4 to TRBJ1-3, with D uncertain. Trimming stripped 6 bases from V and 0 bases from J, with 15 bases between. Per the germline V gene, CDR1 is MRHNA and CDR2 is SNTAGT. The CDR3 contains 16 residues. This chain's CDR3 is CASSGEGPISGNTIYF. The CDR3 nucleotides are TGTGCCAGCAGCGGAGAGGGCCCAATCTCTGGAAACACCATATATTTT.

The V gene is TRBV19, the J gene TRBJ2-3; tentatively, D is TRBD2 (5 bases). Trimming shortened V by 4 bases and J by 0 bases, and 8 bases separated the two germline ends. There are 14 residues in the CDR3. Germline-derived CDR1 and CDR2 are LNHDA and SQIVND (reference sequence). In DNA form, the CDR3 reads TGTGCCAGTAGTAAGCGGCTTAGCACAGATACGCAGTATTTT. It codes for CASSKRLSTDTQYF.

The chain is built from TRBV5-1 and TRBJ1-2; TRBD1 agrees at 8 bases. With 3 bases clipped from V and 2 bases from J, the junction kept 6 bases outside the gene matches. CDR1 and CDR2 from the germline V gene are SGHRS and YFSETQ. The CDR3 runs to 15 residues. The DNA for the CDR3 is TGCGCCAGCAGCTCCCACAGGGGGTCGAACTATGGCTACACCTTC. Residues: CASSSHRGSNYGYTF.

The chain couples TRBV10-2 to TRBJ2-7; perhaps TRBD1 as D (6 bases). V was cut by 0 bases and J by 4 bases, with 13 bases left in between. The CDR3 covers 15 residues. Germline CDR1 reads WSHSY; CDR2 reads SAAADI. The CDR3 reads CASSESPLQGYEQYF. CDR3 bases: TGCGCCAGCAGTGAGTCCCCCTTACAGGGTTACGAGCAGTACTTC.